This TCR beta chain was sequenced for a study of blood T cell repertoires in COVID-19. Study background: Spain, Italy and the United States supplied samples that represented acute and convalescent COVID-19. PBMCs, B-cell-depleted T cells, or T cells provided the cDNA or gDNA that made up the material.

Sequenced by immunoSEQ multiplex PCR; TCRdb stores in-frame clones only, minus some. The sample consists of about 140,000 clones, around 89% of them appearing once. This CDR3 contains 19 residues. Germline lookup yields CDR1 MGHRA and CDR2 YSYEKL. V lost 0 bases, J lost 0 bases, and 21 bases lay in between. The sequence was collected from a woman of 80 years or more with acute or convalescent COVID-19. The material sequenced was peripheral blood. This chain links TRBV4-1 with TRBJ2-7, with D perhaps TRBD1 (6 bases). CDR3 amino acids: CASSQDRHRVTLDSYEQYF. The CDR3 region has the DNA TGCGCCAGCAGCCAAGATCGGCACAGGGTCACCCTCGACTCCTACGAGCAGTACTTC.